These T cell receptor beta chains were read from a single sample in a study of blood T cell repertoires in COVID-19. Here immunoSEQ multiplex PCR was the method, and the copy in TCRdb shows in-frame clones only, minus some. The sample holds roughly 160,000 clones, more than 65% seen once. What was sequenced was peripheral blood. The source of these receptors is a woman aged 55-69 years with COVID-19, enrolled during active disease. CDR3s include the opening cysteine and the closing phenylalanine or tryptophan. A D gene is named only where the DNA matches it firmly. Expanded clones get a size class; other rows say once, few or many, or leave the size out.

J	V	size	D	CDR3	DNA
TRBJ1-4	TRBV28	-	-	CASRPQVVGEKLFF	TGTGCCAGCAGACCACAGGTGGTTGGAGAAAAACTGTTTTTT
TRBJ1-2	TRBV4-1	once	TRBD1	CASSQDFGQGRGYTF	TGCGCCAGCAGCCAAGATTTTGGACAGGGCCGAGGCTACACCTTC
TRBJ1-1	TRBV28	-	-	CASSLMGSGNTEAFF	TGTGCCAGCAGTTTGATGGGGAGTGGGAACACTGAAGCTTTCTTT
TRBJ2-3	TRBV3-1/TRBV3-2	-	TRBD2	CASSQDVTSGNTQYF	TGTGCCAGCAGCCAAGATGTGACTAGCGGAAATACGCAGTATTTT
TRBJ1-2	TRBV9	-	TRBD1	CASSAGAGRGYGYTF	TGTGCCAGCAGCGCCGGAGCGGGCAGGGGGTATGGCTACACCTTC
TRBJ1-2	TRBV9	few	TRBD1	CASSSRTGYGYTF	TGTGCCAGCAGCTCCCGGACAGGGTATGGCTACACCTTC
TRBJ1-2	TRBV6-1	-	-	CASSDLADYGYTF	TGTGCCAGCAGTGATTTGGCGGACTATGGCTACACCTTC
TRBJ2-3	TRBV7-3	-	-	CASSLPGAGGLTDTQYF	TGTGCCAGCAGCTTACCGGGGGCAGGGGGATTGACAGATACGCAGTATTTT
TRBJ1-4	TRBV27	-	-	CASSFRGPSEKLFF	TGTGCCAGCAGTTTCAGGGGCCCTTCTGAAAAACTGTTTTTT
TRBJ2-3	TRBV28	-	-	CASSFSQGISTDTQYF	TGTGCCAGCAGTTTTTCCCAGGGGATTAGCACAGATACGCAGTATTTT
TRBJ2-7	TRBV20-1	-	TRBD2	CSASRPGGNEQYF	TGCAGTGCTAGTCGGCCGGGAGGTAACGAGCAGTACTTC
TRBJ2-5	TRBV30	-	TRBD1	CAWSTVGGTGGTQYF	TGTGCCTGGAGTACAGTCGGGGGGACAGGGGGGACCCAGTACTTC
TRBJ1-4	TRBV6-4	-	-	CASSPGWTTNEKLFF	TGTGCCAGCAGCCCCGGGTGGACAACTAATGAAAAACTGTTTTTT
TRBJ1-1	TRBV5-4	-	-	CASSPSGGMGNTEAFF	TGTGCCAGCAGCCCCTCGGGGGGAATGGGAAACACTGAAGCTTTCTTT
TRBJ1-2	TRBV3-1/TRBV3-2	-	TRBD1	CASSQRGGQGDYGYTF	TGTGCCAGCAGCCAACGGGGGGGACAGGGGGACTATGGCTACACCTTC
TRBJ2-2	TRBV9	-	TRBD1	CASSVRSGGTGELFF	TGTGCCAGCAGCGTACGATCAGGGGGAACCGGGGAGCTGTTTTTT
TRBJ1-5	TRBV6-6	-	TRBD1	CASSFNPQGASQPQHF	TGTGCCAGCAGTTTCAACCCCCAGGGGGCAAGTCAGCCCCAGCATTTT
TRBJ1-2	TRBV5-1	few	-	CASSLAGSPDYGYTF	TGCGCCAGCAGCTTGGCCGGGAGTCCGGACTATGGCTACACCTTC
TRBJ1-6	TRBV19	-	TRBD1	CASSTGQDSYNSPLHF	TGTGCCAGTAGTACCGGACAGGACTCCTATAATTCACCCCTCCACTTT
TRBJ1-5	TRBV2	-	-	CASSVSLGGNQPQHF	TGTGCCAGCAGTGTGAGTTTGGGGGGTAATCAGCCCCAGCATTTT
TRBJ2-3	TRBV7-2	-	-	CASSLEWADTQYF	TGTGCCAGCAGCTTAGAGTGGGCTGATACGCAGTATTTT
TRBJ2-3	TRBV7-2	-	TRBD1	CASSPIGGPTDTQYF	TGTGCCAGCAGCCCAATAGGGGGCCCCACAGATACGCAGTATTTT
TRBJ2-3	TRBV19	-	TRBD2	CASSIKGTSGFSDTQYF	TGTGCCAGTAGTATAAAGGGGACTAGCGGGTTTTCAGATACGCAGTATTTT
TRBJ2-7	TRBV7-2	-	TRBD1	CASSEQNTGVREQYF	TGTGCCAGCAGCGAGCAAAATACAGGGGTTCGGGAGCAGTACTTC
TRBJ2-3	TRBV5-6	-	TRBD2	CASSLAGGGADTQYF	TGTGCCAGCAGCTTGGCTGGCGGGGGGGCTGATACGCAGTATTTT
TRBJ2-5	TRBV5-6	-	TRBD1	CASTSVGQGQETQYF	TGTGCCAGCACCTCGGTGGGACAGGGACAAGAGACCCAGTACTTC
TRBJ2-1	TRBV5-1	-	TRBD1	CASSLGGTGSTEQFF	TGCGCCAGCAGCTTGGGTGGGACAGGGTCTACTGAGCAGTTCTTC
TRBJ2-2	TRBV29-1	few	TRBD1	CSGPGQGVGTGELFF	TGCAGCGGCCCGGGACAGGGGGTCGGCACCGGGGAGCTGTTTTTT